A single sample gave rise to the 22 T cell receptor beta chains below, sequenced in a study of regulatory T cells in long-lasting Graves disease. Building the TCR beta libraries relied on iRepertoire HTBI primers, and CDR3 regions underwent Arm-PCR. TCRdb reprocessed the multiplex PCR reads via MiXCR and lists one record per CDR3 protein. The sample includes hundreds of thousands of distinct CDR3 sequences, approximately 15% of them seen just once. Noted time point: newly diagnosed GD, antithyroid drugs for less than 3 months. Making the TCR library involved RNA that had been extracted from PBMCs. A further study also used this sample, focusing on T cells in Graves' hyperthyroidism and ophthalmopathy.

This sample comprised peripheral blood mononuclear cells (PBMCs), obtained at new diagnosis, from a patient treated with antithyroid drugs. The receptors originated from a man aged 25 to 40 with Graves disease.

The sample holds one count of this clonotype. The V gene is TRBV28, the J gene TRBJ2-1; TRBD2 matches 12 bases. Germline V lookup: CDR1 MDHEN, CDR2 SYDVKM. V gave up 5 bases and J gave up 1 base; unmatched junction bases: 12. This CDR3 has 19 amino acids. CDR3 amino acids: CASSKTSGSNLWSYNEQFF. The CDR3 DNA is TGTGCCAGCAGTAAGACTAGCGGGAGTAATTTATGGTCCTACAATGAGCAGTTCTTC.

With regard to this clonotype: Given a much more abundant clone one base away, this may be a read error. The CDR3 ends on some other residue instead of the conserved phenylalanine or tryptophan, so this is likely a read error. This chain uses TRBV28 with TRBJ2-6; perhaps D is TRBD1 or TRBD2 (5 bases each). CDR3 length equals 16 residues. The germline V gene encodes CDR1 MDHEN and CDR2 SYDVKM. V dropped 6 bases and J dropped 0 bases, with 12 bases sitting between them. CDR3 DNA: TGTGCCAGCAGGAGGGGTCGGTCCTCTGGGGCCAACGTCCTGACTTCC. Its protein is CASRRGRSSGANVLTS.

This clonotype was recorded at least ten times. This chain joins TRBV28 and TRBJ2-7; no firm D call. There are 14 residues in the CDR3. Germline CDR1 reads MDHEN; CDR2 reads SYDVKM. The ends were cut back, 2 bases at V and 4 bases at J, with 12 bases in the middle. DNA for the CDR3: TGTGCCAGCAGTTTAGCTCGCCCCCCATACGAGCAGTACTTC. Translating it yields CASSLARPPYEQYF.

Turning to this clonotype: A clone one base away is much larger, so this may be a read error. The V and J genes are TRBV6-2 or TRBV6-3 and TRBJ2-1; 11 bases agree with TRBD2. The CDR3 runs to 16 residues. Losses at the gene ends were 5 bases for V and 6 bases for J; bases not matched to a gene: 9. Germline-derived CDR1 and CDR2 are MNHEY and SVGEGT. CDR3 coding DNA: TGTGCCAGCAGTGAGGCTGGGACTAGCGGTAGCAATGAGCAGTTCTTC. Its translation is CASSEAGTSGSNEQFF.

The table lists this clonotype with many counts. V gene TRBV20-1 combines with J gene TRBJ2-1; TRBD2 matches at 12 bases. The CDR3 contains 14 residues. Trimming at V came to 1 base and at J to 8 bases, leaving 3 bases not matched to a gene. The germline gives CDR1 DFQATT, CDR2 SNEGSKA (reference sequence). CDR3 DNA: TGCAGTGCTAGAGGGACTAGCGGGATTGATGAGCAGTTCTTC. Its protein product is CSARGTSGIDEQFF.

This clonotype has a handful of counts. V and J are TRBV10-3 and TRBJ2-1; tentatively, D is TRBD2 (6 bases). This CDR3 is built from 13 residues. Germline V CDR1 and CDR2: ENHRY, SYGVKD. The germline V and J ends were trimmed by 10 bases and 8 bases, with 18 bases remaining between them. CDR3 nucleotide sequence: TGTGCCACCGCGGGACCCTCGGTCCATGAGCAGTTCTTC. It translates to CATAGPSVHEQFF.

This clonotype came up many times. The rearrangement links TRBV25-1 to TRBJ2-6; D not resolved. Between the trimmed V and J ends, which lost 3 bases and 0 bases, there was a span of 6 bases. CDR3 length equals 15 residues. The germline gives CDR1 MGHDK, CDR2 SYGVNS. Written as DNA, the CDR3 is TGTGCCAGCAGTGATCCCAGCTCTGGGGCCAACGTCCTGACTTTC. Amino acid sequence: CASSDPSSGANVLTF.

This clonotype has a count of ten or more. The chain is built from TRBV10-3 and TRBJ2-3, with 9 nucleotides matching TRBD1. Trimming at V came to 5 bases and at J to 0 bases, leaving 6 bases not matched to a gene. The CDR3 is made up of 16 amino acids. CDR1 and CDR2 from the germline V gene are ENHRY and SYGVKD. CDR3 region: CAISPTGGSSTDTQYF. Written as DNA, the CDR3 is TGTGCCATCAGTCCTACAGGGGGCTCTAGCACAGATACGCAGTATTTT.

V and J are TRBV20-1 and TRBJ2-5; no reliable D call. Germline CDR1 reads DFQATT; CDR2 reads SNEGSKA (reference sequence). The CDR3 length is 13 residues. V lost 6 bases and J 2 bases, leaving 13 bases between the germline ends. In DNA, the CDR3 is TGCAGTGCCCCTTTTTTAGGACAAGAGACCCAGTACTTC. Translating gives CSAPFLGQETQYF.

A remark on this clonotype: It may be a read error: a sequence one base away is much more abundant. The J gene is TRBJ2-7, the V gene TRBV5-1; 12 bases fit TRBD2. Germline V gene sequence: CDR1 SGHRS, CDR2 YFSETQ. The CDR3 is 17 amino acids. V shed 4 bases and J 1 base; nucleotides not matched to a gene: 9. The CDR3 here is CASSRGLAGGRSYEQYF. CDR3 nucleotide sequence: TGCGCCAGCAGCAGGGGACTAGCGGGCGGTAGGTCCTACGAGCAGTACTTC.

This clonotype occurred a few times. This chain connects TRBV25-1 to TRBJ2-7; perhaps TRBD1 as D (6 bases). The CDR3 is made up of 14 amino acids. From germline, CDR1 is MGHDK and CDR2 SYGVNS. Trimming removed 7 bases at V and 1 base at J, with 14 bases between. CDR3 amino acids: CASMREGESYEQYF. The CDR3 DNA reads TGTGCCAGCATGAGAGAGGGGGAGTCCTACGAGCAGTACTTC.

The gene calls are TRBV19 and TRBJ2-3; either TRBD1 or TRBD2 may supply D (6 bases each). The length of the CDR3 is 16 residues. Germline CDR1 LNHDA, CDR2 SQIVND (reference sequence). Trimming stripped 6 bases from V and 3 bases from J, with 19 bases between. CDR3 sequence: CASRVGPGAGTDTQYF. As DNA, the CDR3 is TGTGCCAGTAGGGTCGGGCCGGGGGCTGGGACAGATACGCAGTATTTT.

This clonotype was seen ten or more times. The rearrangement links TRBV6-1 to TRBJ2-1; 7 bases align to TRBD2. CDR1 is MNHNS, CDR2 SASEGT, per germline. The CDR3 runs 16 residues. With V trimmed by 6 bases and J by 2 bases, 10 bases remained unmatched. CDR3 nucleotides: TGTGCCAGCAGCGATCCCGGGACTAAACCCTACAATGAGCAGTTCTTC. Its protein product is CASSDPGTKPYNEQFF.

This clonotype was found many times. The V call is TRBV27, the J call TRBJ2-3; perhaps TRBD1 as D (5 bases). Deletions cut 5 bases from V and 0 bases from J, with 15 bases between. The CDR3 runs to 16 residues. Looked up from germline, CDR1 is MNHEY and CDR2 is SMNVEV (reference sequence). The CDR3 spells CASSRGDSVSTDTQYF. Written as DNA, the CDR3 is TGTGCCAGCAGTCGCGGTGACAGCGTAAGCACAGATACGCAGTATTTT.

This clonotype was counted at least ten times. The CDR3 nucleotides read TGTGCCAGCAGTTCCTTAAATGAGCAGTTCTTC. It specifies CASSSLNEQFF. The chain combines TRBV7-6 with TRBJ2-1, with D unclear. Germline loops: CDR1 SGHVS, CDR2 FNYEAQ. Trimming pared 6 bases from V and 7 bases from J, leaving 7 bases between. The CDR3 length is 11 residues.

In its sample, this clonotype was seen many times. V usage is TRBV27 and J usage is TRBJ2-7, with D maybe TRBD1 (5 bases). CDR1 is MNHEY, CDR2 SMNVEV, per germline (reference sequence). Trimming removed 6 bases at V and 4 bases at J, with 16 bases between. The CDR3 totals 14 residues. The CDR3 is CASRSAPTAYEQYF. The DNA of the CDR3 is TGTGCCAGCAGGTCGGCACCGACAGCTTACGAGCAGTACTTC.

The gene calls are TRBV20-1 and TRBJ2-7, with D possibly matching TRBD2 (5 bases). The CDR3 totals 16 residues. The germline V gene encodes CDR1 DFQATT and CDR2 SNEGSKA (reference sequence). Trimming cost V 3 bases and J 4 bases, with 22 bases left between them. DNA of the CDR3: TGCAGTGCTAGGCTAACGGCGGTAGCGATTGGGTACGAGCAGTACTTC. Its translation is CSARLTAVAIGYEQYF.

The chain uses TRBV24-1 and TRBJ2-1; possibly TRBD1 for D (5 bases). Germline V gene lookup returns CDR1 KGHDR and CDR2 SFDVKD. V lost 3 bases and J lost 5, with 22 bases in between. CDR3 length: 18 amino acids. CDR3 in DNA: TGTGCCACCAGTGATCCATGGTGGGATAAGGGGCAAGACAATGAGCAGTTCTTC. It encodes CATSDPWWDKGQDNEQFF.

Ten or more counts support this clonotype. The chain has TRBV6-1 and TRBJ2-1; 9 nucleotides align to TRBD2. The germline gives CDR1 MNHNS, CDR2 SASEGT. The CDR3 spans 15 residues. The V segment lost 8 bases and the J segment 4 bases; nucleotides outside the gene matches: 9. CDR3 protein: CASGRSSGDYNEQFF. CDR3 DNA: TGTGCCAGCGGAAGATCTAGCGGGGATTACAATGAGCAGTTCTTC.

This clonotype appeared many times. This chain links TRBV25-1 with TRBJ2-7, with unresolved D. The germline V gene encodes CDR1 MGHDK and CDR2 SYGVNS. V lost 1 base and J 7 bases, leaving 8 bases between the germline ends. The CDR3 contains 12 residues. DNA for the CDR3: TGTGCCAGCAGTGAATCTACTTGGGAGCAGTACTTC. Translation gives CASSESTWEQYF.

This clonotype showed up many times. This chain connects TRBV11-2 to TRBJ1-2; D is ambiguous. Trimming shortened V by 0 bases and J by 4 bases, and 6 bases separated the two germline ends. There are 13 residues in the CDR3. Looked up from germline, CDR1 is SGHAT and CDR2 is FQNNGV. DNA of the CDR3: TGTGCCAGCAGCTTAGACCCCCGCTATGGCTACACCTTC. Translated, it gives CASSLDPRYGYTF.

The chain recombines TRBV20-1 with TRBJ2-3; D ambiguous. The ends were cut back, 3 bases at V and 6 bases at J, with 10 bases in the middle. Germline CDR1 reads DFQATT; CDR2 reads SNEGSKA (reference sequence). CDR3 length: 12 amino acids. Written as DNA, the CDR3 is TGCAGTGCTAGGGAATTCGGCGATACGCAGTATTTT. This sequence encodes CSAREFGDTQYF.